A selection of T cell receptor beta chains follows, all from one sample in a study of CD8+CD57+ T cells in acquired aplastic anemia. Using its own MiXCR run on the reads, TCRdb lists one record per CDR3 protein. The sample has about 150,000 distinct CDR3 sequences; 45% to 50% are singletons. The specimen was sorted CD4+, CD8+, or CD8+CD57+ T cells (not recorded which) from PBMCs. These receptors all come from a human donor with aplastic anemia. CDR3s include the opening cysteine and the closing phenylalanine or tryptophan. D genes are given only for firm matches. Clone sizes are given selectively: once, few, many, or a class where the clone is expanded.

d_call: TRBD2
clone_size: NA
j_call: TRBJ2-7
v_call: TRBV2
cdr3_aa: CASSEIDLAGGENEQYF
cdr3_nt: TGTGCCAGCAGTGAAATTGATTTAGCGGGAGGTGAAAACGAGCAGTACTTC

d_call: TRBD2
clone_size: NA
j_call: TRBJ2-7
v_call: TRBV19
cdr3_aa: CASSTSGWSYEQYF
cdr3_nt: TGTGCCAGTTCGACTAGCGGGTGGTCCTACGAGCAGTACTTC

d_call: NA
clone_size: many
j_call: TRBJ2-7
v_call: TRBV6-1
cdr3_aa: CASSGQSNEQYF
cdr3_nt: TGTGCCAGCAGTGGTCAGTCGAACGAGCAGTACTTC

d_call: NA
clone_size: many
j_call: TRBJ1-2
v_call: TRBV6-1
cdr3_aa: CASSAGDFYGYTF
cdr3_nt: TGTGCCAGCAGTGCAGGGGATTTCTATGGCTACACCTTC

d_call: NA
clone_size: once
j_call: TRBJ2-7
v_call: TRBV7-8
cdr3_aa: CASSRAEGAPYEQYF
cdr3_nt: TGTGCCAGCAGCCGCGCGGAGGGGGCGCCCTACGAGCAGTACTTC

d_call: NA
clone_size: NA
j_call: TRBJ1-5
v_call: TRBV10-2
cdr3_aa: CAGSVVQSNQPQHF
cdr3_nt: TGCGCCGGCAGTGTCGTGCAGAGCAATCAGCCCCAGCATTTT

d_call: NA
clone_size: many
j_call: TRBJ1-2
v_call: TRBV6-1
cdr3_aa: CASSGGVDGYTF
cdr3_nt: TGTGCCAGCAGTGGGGGGGTGGATGGCTACACCTTC

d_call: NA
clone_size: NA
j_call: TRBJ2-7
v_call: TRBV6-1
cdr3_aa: CASSAIAGATLYEQYF
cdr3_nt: TGTGCCAGCAGTGCTATTGCGGGGGCTACGCTCTACGAGCAGTACTTC

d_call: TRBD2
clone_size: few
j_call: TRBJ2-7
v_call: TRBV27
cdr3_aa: CASSLGVAGDYEQYF
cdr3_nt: TGTGCCAGCAGTTTAGGGGTAGCGGGAGACTACGAGCAGTACTTC

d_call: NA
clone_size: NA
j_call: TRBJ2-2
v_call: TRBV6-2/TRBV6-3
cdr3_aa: CASTGIATGELFF
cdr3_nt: TGTGCCAGCACGGGGATCGCCACCGGGGAGCTGTTTTTT

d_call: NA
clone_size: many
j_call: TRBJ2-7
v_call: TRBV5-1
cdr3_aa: CASSPGAPSYEQYF
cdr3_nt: TGCGCCAGCAGCCCCGGGGCACCCTCCTACGAGCAGTACTTC

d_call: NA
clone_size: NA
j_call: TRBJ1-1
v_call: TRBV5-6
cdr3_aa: CASSWGAPVAEAFF
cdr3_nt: TGTGCCAGCAGTTGGGGGGCCCCCGTGGCGGAAGCTTTCTTT

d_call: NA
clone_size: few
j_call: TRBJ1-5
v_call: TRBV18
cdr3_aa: CASSPPGTPWNQPQHF
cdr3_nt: TGTGCCAGCTCACCACCGGGAACTCCTTGGAATCAGCCCCAGCATTTT

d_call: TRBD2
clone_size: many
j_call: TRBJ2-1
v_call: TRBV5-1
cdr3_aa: CASSFRAGGYNEQFF
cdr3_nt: TGCGCCAGCAGCTTCAGGGCGGGGGGTTACAATGAGCAGTTCTTC

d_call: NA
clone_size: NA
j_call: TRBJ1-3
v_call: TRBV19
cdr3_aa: CASRDDSGNTIYF
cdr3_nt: TGTGCCAGTAGGGACGACTCTGGAAACACCATATATTTT

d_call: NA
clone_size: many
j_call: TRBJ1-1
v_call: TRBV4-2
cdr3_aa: CASSPTTGRTYGNTEAFF
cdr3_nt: TGTGCCAGCAGCCCTACGACGGGGCGGACTTACGGAAACACTGAAGCTTTCTTT